This T cell receptor (beta chain) was retrieved from a study of blood T cell repertoires in COVID-19. TCRdb's copy holds only in-frame clones and misses some; the assay was immunoSEQ multiplex PCR. The sample records more than 150,000 clones, about 80% being singletons. This CDR3 is built from 12 residues. The ends were cut back, 8 bases at V and 15 bases at J, with 23 bases in the middle. Germline V gene data show CDR1 as GTSNPN and CDR2 as SVGIG (reference sequence). The sample holds a few counts of this clone. This TCR was sampled from a man aged 25-45 years with active or convalescent COVID-19. The sample comprised peripheral blood. V usage is TRBV30 and J usage is TRBJ2-1; tentatively, D is TRBD2 (6 bases). In nucleotides, the CDR3 is TGTGCCACGAGTGCCCGGGGCCTGGGGGGGTTCTTC. It encodes CATSARGLGGFF.